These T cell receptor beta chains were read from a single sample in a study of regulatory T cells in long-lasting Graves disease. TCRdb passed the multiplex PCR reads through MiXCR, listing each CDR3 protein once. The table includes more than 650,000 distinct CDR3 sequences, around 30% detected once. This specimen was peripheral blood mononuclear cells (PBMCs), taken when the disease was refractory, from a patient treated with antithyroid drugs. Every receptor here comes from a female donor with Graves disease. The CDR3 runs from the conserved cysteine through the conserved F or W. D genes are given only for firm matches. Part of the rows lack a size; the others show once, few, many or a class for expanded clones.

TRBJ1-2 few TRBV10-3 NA CAINPTGLYGYTF TGTGCCATCAATCCAACAGGGCTCTATGGCTACACCTTC
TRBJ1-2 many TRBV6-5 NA CASSSPTEYGYTF TGTGCCAGCAGTTCCCCGACAGAGTATGGCTACACCTTC
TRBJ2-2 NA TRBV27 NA CASSLATGTSTGELFF TGTGCCAGCAGTTTGGCCACGGGGACGAGCACCGGGGAGCTGTTTTTT
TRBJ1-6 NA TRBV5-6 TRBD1 CASSLVGTELFSPLHF TGTGCCAGCAGCTTAGTTGGGACAGAACTCTTTTCACCCCTCCACTTT
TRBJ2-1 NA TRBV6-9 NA CASSYNRHEQFF TGTGCCAGCAGTTACAATCGACATGAGCAGTTCTTC
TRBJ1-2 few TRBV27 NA CASSLSADNYGYTF TGTGCCAGCAGTTTATCGGCAGATAACTATGGCTACACCTTC
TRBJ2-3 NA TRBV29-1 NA CSVVVATDTQYF TGCAGCGTTGTAGTCGCAACAGATACGCAGTATTTT
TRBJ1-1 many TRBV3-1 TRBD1 CASSPIPGAGTGGGMAFF TGTGCCAGCAGCCCCATACCGGGGGCCGGGACAGGGGGAGGGATGGCTTTCTTT
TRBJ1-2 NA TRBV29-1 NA CTVTLQAGNGYTF TGCACCGTAACCCTCCAGGCGGGGAATGGCTACACCTTC
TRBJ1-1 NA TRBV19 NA CASSHVGAGAGNTEAFF TGTGCCAGTAGCCATGTGGGGGCAGGGGCCGGGAACACTGAAGCTTTCTTT
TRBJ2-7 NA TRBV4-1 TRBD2 CASSQEAAGGSYEQYF TGCGCCAGCAGCCAAGAAGCCGCGGGAGGATCCTACGAGCAGTACTTC
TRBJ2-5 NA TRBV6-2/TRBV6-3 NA CASSKPKQDPKETQYF TGTGCCAGCAGCAAACCAAAACAGGACCCTAAAGAGACCCAGTACTTC
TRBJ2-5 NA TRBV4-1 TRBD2 CASSHGTSGQETQYF TGCGCCAGCAGCCACGGGACTAGCGGACAAGAGACCCAGTACTTC
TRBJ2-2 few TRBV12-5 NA CASAPRGAQGGELFF TGTGCTAGTGCCCCCCGGGGGGCGCAGGGCGGGGAGCTGTTTTTT
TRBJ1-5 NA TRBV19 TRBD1 CASSKTTGTGVDQPQHF TGTGCCAGTAGTAAAACCACCGGGACAGGGGTGGATCAGCCCCAGCATTTT
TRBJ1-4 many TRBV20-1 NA CSARAVAANEKLFF TGCAGTGCTAGAGCAGTGGCGGCAAATGAAAAACTGTTTTTT
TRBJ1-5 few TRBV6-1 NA CASSEAQNQPQHF TGTGCCAGCAGTGAAGCACAGAACCAGCCCCAGCATTTT
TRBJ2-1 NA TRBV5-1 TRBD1 CASSLARTGGYNEQFF TGCGCCAGCAGCTTGGCGAGGACAGGGGGCTACAATGAGCAGTTCTTC
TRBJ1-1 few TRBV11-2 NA CASSPKTGREAFF TGTGCCAGCAGCCCCAAAACGGGACGTGAAGCTTTCTTT
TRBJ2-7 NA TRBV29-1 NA CSVVGSRYEQYF TGCAGCGTTGTCGGGAGTCGTTACGAGCAGTACTTC
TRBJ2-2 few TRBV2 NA CASSEGGPGELFF TGTGCCAGCAGTGAAGGGGGTCCCGGGGAGCTGTTTTTT
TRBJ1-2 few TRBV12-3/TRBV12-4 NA CASTLAGAINGYGYTF TGTGCCAGCACCCTGGCTGGGGCAATTAACGGCTATGGCTACACCTTC
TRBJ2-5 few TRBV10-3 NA CAIRESREQETQYF TGTGCCATCAGGGAGTCCAGGGAGCAAGAGACCCAGTACTTC
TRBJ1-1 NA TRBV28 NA CASRLVNTEAFF TGTGCCAGCAGGCTGGTGAACACTGAAGCTTTCTTT
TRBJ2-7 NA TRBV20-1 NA CSALRADSTPYEQYF TGCAGTGCCCTCCGGGCGGATTCTACCCCCTACGAGCAGTACTTC
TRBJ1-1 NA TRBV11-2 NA CASSAHENTEAFF TGTGCCAGCAGCGCTCACGAGAACACTGAAGCTTTCTTT
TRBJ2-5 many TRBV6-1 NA CASRGQETQYF TGTGCCAGCAGGGGGCAAGAGACCCAGTACTTC
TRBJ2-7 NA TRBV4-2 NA CASSQQRRGRLSEQYF TGTGCCAGCAGCCAACAGAGGCGGGGACGGTTGAGCGAGCAGTACTTC
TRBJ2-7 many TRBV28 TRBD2 CASRTSGIYEQYF TGTGCCAGCCGTACTAGCGGGATCTACGAGCAGTACTTC
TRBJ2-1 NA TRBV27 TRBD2 CASSLFPSGRTNEQFF TGTGCCAGCAGTTTATTCCCTAGCGGGAGGACGAATGAGCAGTTCTTC
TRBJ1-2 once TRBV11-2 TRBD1 CASSLIDRGGGYTF TGTGCCAGCAGCTTAATAGACAGGGGTGGTGGCTACACCTTC
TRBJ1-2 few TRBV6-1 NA CASTSTTPSYGYTF TGTGCCAGCACCAGCACCACACCGAGCTATGGCTACACCTTC
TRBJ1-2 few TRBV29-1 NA CSVDRANYGYTF TGCAGCGTTGACAGGGCAAACTATGGCTACACCTTC
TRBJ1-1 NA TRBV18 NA CASAEGSTEAFF TGTGCCAGCGCGGAGGGGAGCACTGAAGCTTTCTTT
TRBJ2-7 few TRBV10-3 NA CAIGEASAQYF TGTGCCATTGGGGAGGCGTCCGCGCAGTACTTC
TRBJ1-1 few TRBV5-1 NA CASRFSGNTEAFF TGCGCCAGCAGGTTCTCAGGGAACACTGAAGCTTTCTTT